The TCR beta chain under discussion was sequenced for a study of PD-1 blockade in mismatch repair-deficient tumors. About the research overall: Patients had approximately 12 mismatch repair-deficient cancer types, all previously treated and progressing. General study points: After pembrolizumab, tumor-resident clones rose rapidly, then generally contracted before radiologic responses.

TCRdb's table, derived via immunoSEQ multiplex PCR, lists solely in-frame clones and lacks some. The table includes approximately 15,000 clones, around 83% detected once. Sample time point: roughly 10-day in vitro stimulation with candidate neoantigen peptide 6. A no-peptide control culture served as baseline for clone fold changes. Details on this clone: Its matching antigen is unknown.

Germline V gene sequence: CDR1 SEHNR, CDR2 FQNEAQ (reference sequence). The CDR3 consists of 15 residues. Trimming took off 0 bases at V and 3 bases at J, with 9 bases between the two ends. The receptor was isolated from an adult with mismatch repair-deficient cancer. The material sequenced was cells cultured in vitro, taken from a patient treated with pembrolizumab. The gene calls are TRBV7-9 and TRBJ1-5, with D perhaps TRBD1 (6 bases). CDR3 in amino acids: CASSLATGLNQPQHF. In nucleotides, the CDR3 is TGTGCCAGCAGCTTAGCGACAGGTCTCAATCAGCCCCAGCATTTT.